These T cell receptor beta chains were read from a single sample in a study of blood T cell repertoires in COVID-19. Libraries were prepared by immunoSEQ multiplex PCR; TCRdb keeps only in-frame clonotypes and omits some of them. The sample has tens of thousands of clones; about four fifths are singletons. The material sequenced was peripheral blood. Source of these receptors: an older woman with acute or convalescent COVID-19. Both conserved end residues are part of each CDR3. Fields, in order: clone size, J gene, V gene, D gene, CDR3 protein, CDR3 DNA. A D gene is named only where the DNA matches it firmly. Size values are once, few and many counts, or a class for expanded clones, and some rows have none.

NA | TRBJ2-1 | TRBV7-2 | TRBD2 | CASSFLAGEQFF | TGTGCCAGCAGCTTCCTAGCGGGGGAGCAGTTCTTC
NA | TRBJ1-3 | TRBV29-1 | NA | CSVVTSSGNTIYF | TGCAGCGTTGTCACGAGCTCTGGAAACACCATATATTTT
NA | TRBJ1-5 | TRBV5-1 | NA | CASSLEGFSNQPQHF | TGCGCCAGCAGCTTGGAGGGGTTTAGCAATCAGCCCCAGCATTTT
NA | TRBJ2-1 | TRBV20-1 | NA | CSASRAGNDNNEQFF | TGCAGTGCTAGTCGAGCCGGGAATGACAACAATGAGCAGTTCTTC
few | TRBJ1-2 | TRBV5-6 | TRBD1 | CASSLAHQGANYGYTF | TGTGCCAGCAGCTTGGCCCATCAGGGGGCTAACTATGGCTACACCTTC
NA | TRBJ2-7 | TRBV4-3 | TRBD1 | CASSQETGGYEQYF | TGCGCCAGCAGCCAAGAGACAGGGGGGTACGAGCAGTACTTC
NA | TRBJ2-2 | TRBV10-1 | NA | CASSEEGWTGELFF | TGCGCCAGCAGTGAGGAGGGTTGGACCGGGGAGCTGTTTTTT
NA | TRBJ2-1 | TRBV18 | TRBD2 | CASSYLRSSGLGYNEQFF | TGTGCCAGCTCATACCTCCGGTCGTCGGGACTAGGCTACAATGAGCAGTTCTTC
NA | TRBJ2-2 | TRBV7-2 | TRBD2 | CASSKTSGGNTGELFF | TGTGCCAGCAGCAAAACTAGCGGGGGGAACACCGGGGAGCTGTTTTTT
NA | TRBJ1-1 | TRBV28 | TRBD1 | CASSLQGADTEAFF | TGTGCCAGCAGTTTACAGGGGGCAGACACTGAAGCTTTCTTT
NA | TRBJ1-2 | TRBV7-2 | NA | CASSPWQDTYGYTF | TGTGCCAGCAGCCCCTGGCAGGATACCTATGGCTACACCTTC
NA | TRBJ1-2 | TRBV27 | TRBD1 | CASIRREVDRAGYTF | TGTGCCAGCATCCGACGTGAGGTGGACAGGGCTGGCTACACCTTC
NA | TRBJ1-3 | TRBV12-5 | TRBD1 | CASGIGTGGNTIYF | TGTGCTAGTGGAATCGGGACAGGCGGAAACACCATATATTTT
medium-sized | TRBJ2-3 | TRBV29-1 | TRBD2 | CSVGAGGTDTQYF | TGCAGCGTTGGGGCGGGAGGCACAGATACGCAGTATTTT
NA | TRBJ1-6 | TRBV7-2 | TRBD1 | CASSLAGQGGSPLHF | TGTGCCAGCAGCTTAGCGGGACAGGGGGGCTCACCCCTCCACTTT
NA | TRBJ1-6 | TRBV6-6 | TRBD1 | CASSRGQGKISPLHF | TGTGCCAGCAGTAGGGGACAGGGGAAAATTTCACCCCTCCACTTT
few | TRBJ1-2 | TRBV6-1 | NA | CASSERGDGYTF | TGTGCCAGCAGTGAACGCGGGGATGGCTACACCTTC
NA | TRBJ2-3 | TRBV9 | NA | CASSEAGRPDTQYF | TGTGCCAGCAGCGAGGCAGGGCGGCCAGATACGCAGTATTTT
many | TRBJ1-1 | TRBV19 | NA | CASKRNTEAFF | TGTGCCAGTAAGAGGAACACTGAAGCTTTCTTT
once | TRBJ1-6 | TRBV25-1 | NA | CASSPETGTNNSPLHF | TGTGCCAGCAGTCCGGAAACCGGGACAAATAATTCACCCCTCCACTTT
NA | TRBJ2-2 | TRBV3-1/TRBV3-2 | NA | CASSQTLTRGYGELFF | TGTGCCAGCAGCCAAACACTTACCAGGGGTTACGGGGAGCTGTTTTTT
NA | TRBJ1-1 | TRBV19 | NA | CASSNRNTEAFF | TGTGCCAGTAGTAACAGGAACACTGAAGCTTTCTTT
few | TRBJ1-2 | TRBV5-1 | NA | CASSSQGSVNYGYTF | TGCGCCAGCAGCAGCCAAGGCAGCGTTAACTATGGCTACACCTTC
once | TRBJ1-6 | TRBV3-1/TRBV3-2 | NA | CASSQLPPQGNSPLHF | TGTGCCAGCAGCCAGCTCCCTCCACAGGGTAATTCACCCCTCCACTTT
NA | TRBJ1-3 | TRBV6-5 | NA | CASSFSEISGNTIYF | TGTGCCAGCAGTTTTTCGGAGATCTCTGGAAACACCATATATTTT
NA | TRBJ1-4 | TRBV9 | TRBD1 | CASSRGPNEKLFF | TGTGCCAGCAGCAGGGGGCCTAATGAAAAACTGTTTTTT
NA | TRBJ2-1 | TRBV2 | NA | CASSQGGPVLFF | TGTGCCAGCAGTCAGGGCGGCCCCGTTCTATTCTTC
NA | TRBJ2-7 | TRBV3-1/TRBV3-2 | NA | CASSHPNREPPYEQYF | TGTGCCAGCAGCCATCCCAACAGGGAGCCCCCCTACGAGCAGTACTTC
NA | TRBJ1-4 | TRBV7-7 | NA | CASSLAQGTNEKLFF | TGTGCCAGCAGCTTAGCTCAGGGAACTAATGAAAAACTGTTTTTT
once | TRBJ1-1 | TRBV9 | TRBD1 | CASSPQGGANTEAFF | TGTGCCAGCAGCCCACAAGGGGGCGCAAACACTGAAGCTTTCTTT
NA | TRBJ1-5 | TRBV5-6 | NA | CASSLEGWSNQPQHF | TGTGCCAGCAGCTTGGAGGGGTGGAGCAATCAGCCCCAGCATTTT
NA | TRBJ1-4 | TRBV9 | TRBD1 | CASSVRGTNEKLFF | TGTGCCAGCAGCGTCAGGGGGACTAATGAAAAACTGTTTTTT
NA | TRBJ1-1 | TRBV15 | TRBD1 | CATSRDLGTGGASTEAFF | TGTGCCACCAGCAGAGATCTAGGGACAGGGGGCGCGAGCACTGAAGCTTTCTTT
NA | TRBJ1-1 | TRBV9 | NA | CASSVAGSTEAFF | TGTGCCAGCAGCGTAGCAGGGTCCACTGAAGCTTTCTTT
NA | TRBJ1-4 | TRBV27 | NA | CASRMTGLPATNEKLFF | TGTGCCAGCAGAATGACAGGCCTCCCTGCAACTAATGAAAAACTGTTTTTT
once | TRBJ1-2 | TRBV19 | NA | CASLGGDGYTF | TGTGCCAGTCTTGGGGGGGACGGCTACACCTTC
NA | TRBJ2-7 | TRBV19 | TRBD1 | CASSRNRDSSYEQYF | TGTGCCAGTAGTCGTAACCGGGACAGCTCCTACGAGCAGTACTTC
NA | TRBJ2-2 | TRBV20-1 | NA | CSASRELVAGELFF | TGCAGTGCTAGTCGCGAACTAGTCGCCGGGGAGCTGTTTTTT
NA | TRBJ1-2 | TRBV4-3 | NA | CASSQDQAADYGYTF | TGCGCCAGCAGCCAAGATCAAGCGGCGGATTATGGCTACACCTTC
once | TRBJ1-1 | TRBV11-2 | TRBD1 | CASSLAPQGAGEAFF | TGTGCCAGCAGCTTAGCACCACAGGGGGCTGGTGAAGCTTTCTTT
NA | TRBJ1-2 | TRBV5-1 | TRBD1 | CASSFSGTGGDRNYGYTF | TGCGCCAGCAGCTTCTCCGGGACAGGGGGGGATCGGAACTATGGCTACACCTTC
NA | TRBJ1-5 | TRBV3-1/TRBV3-2 | NA | CASSQGYPTENNQPQHF | TGTGCCAGCAGCCAAGGGTATCCCACAGAGAACAATCAGCCCCAGCATTTT
NA | TRBJ1-1 | TRBV7-8 | NA | CASTDWGQGTEAFF | TGTGCCAGCACCGATTGGGGACAAGGTACTGAAGCTTTCTTT
NA | TRBJ1-3 | TRBV4-3 | NA | CASSQDAGISGNTIYF | TGCGCCAGCAGCCAAGATGCAGGGATCTCTGGAAACACCATATATTTT